Listed below are T cell receptor beta chains from one sample, sequenced in a study of blood T cells in healthy people across ages. One entry per CDR3 protein, called by TCRdb with MiXCR from the 5' RACE reads. The table lists 800,000 or so distinct CDR3 sequences, approximately 59% of them singletons. Sample: blood. The receptors shown here come from a man aged 25 to 45 in good health. CDR3s include the opening cysteine and the closing phenylalanine or tryptophan.

V gene,J gene,CDR3 protein
TRBV5-6,TRBJ2-3,CASSWDRTTDTQYF
TRBV6-2/TRBV6-3,TRBJ2-1,CASSPLFEQFF
TRBV4-3,TRBJ2-5,CASSRKGTPYQETQYF
TRBV5-1,TRBJ2-7,CASSPDGGLSSYEQYF
TRBV4-3,TRBJ2-4,CASSQDSGGRQEEQYF
TRBV7-3,TRBJ2-3,CASSSYLGGPDTQYF
TRBV11-2,TRBJ2-1,CASSPSGGPNNEQFF
TRBV6-5,TRBJ2-3,CASRLRQSYTDTQYF
TRBV10-3,TRBJ1-1,CAISERTGNTEAFF
TRBV10-3,TRBJ2-7,CAIQGTSYEQYF
TRBV10-3,TRBJ1-1,CAISRQENTEAFF
TRBV12-3/TRBV12-4,TRBJ2-3,CASSPGHSGVGADTQYF
TRBV9,TRBJ2-1,CASSVVGTAKHEQFF
TRBV7-2,TRBJ2-4,CASSPGAGLAKNIQYF
TRBV10-3,TRBJ2-7,CAIEQAQDGEQYF
TRBV29-1,TRBJ2-1,CSVQFLVPGQGTVPNEQFF
TRBV20-1,TRBJ2-1,CSATRTGTYNEQFF